This T cell receptor (beta chain) was observed in a study of T cell responses to AZD1222 COVID-19 vaccine. Study-wide points: At baseline, just five to seven AZD1222 recipients tested seropositive. Unmutated regions of variants are reportedly targeted by nearly half of spike-specific TCRs. Repertoires were obtained only post-peak T cell response. Donors in the cohort were predominantly white British and more often female, and clonal diversity was possibly underestimated.

Comment on this clone: Its antigen remains unknown.

This CDR3 has 15 amino acids. V gave up 2 bases and J gave up 3 bases, with 14 bases separating them. Germline V gene sequence: CDR1 LNHDA, CDR2 SQIVND (reference sequence). The data were produced by immunoSEQ multiplex PCR, yet TCRdb's version contains in-frame clones alone and is incomplete. The sample comprises some 140,000 clones, 75% to 90% of which are singletons, and 4.1% rests with the top ten. This sequence joins TRBV19 and TRBJ2-7; D is possibly TRBD1 (6 bases). This clonotype originated in an adult in good health. The sequences come from peripheral blood, collected on day 0 of AZD1222 vaccination. In DNA form, the CDR3 reads TGTGCCAGTAGTATATTTCCAGGGGTAGACTACGAGCAGTACTTC. Its translation is CASSIFPGVDYEQYF.